A selection of T cell receptor beta chains follows, all from one sample in a study of spatial heterogeneity in lung cancer. TCRdb re-analysed the 5' RACE reads in MiXCR, keeping a single row per CDR3 protein. Among around 29,000 distinct CDR3 sequences listed, more than 9% were seen once. The source was PBMCs, collected at follow-up. These receptors all stem from a female donor with early-stage non-small cell lung cancer. Both conserved end residues are part of each CDR3. D genes are given only for firm matches. Expanded clones get a size class; other rows say once, few or many, or leave the size out.

v_call	j_call	d_call	clone_size	cdr3_aa	cdr3_nt
TRBV12-3/TRBV12-4	TRBJ1-1	.	many	CASSLALGTEAFF	TGTGCCAGCAGTTTAGCCCTTGGCACTGAAGCTTTCTTT
TRBV5-1	TRBJ1-5	.	few	CASSLGQGVQPQHF	TGCGCCAGCAGCTTAGGTCAGGGCGTCCAGCCCCAGCATTTT
TRBV29-1	TRBJ2-1	.	few	CSVFWRGVYNEQFF	.
TRBV2	TRBJ2-5	.	few	CATSPGYETQYF	TGTGCCACTTCCCCGGGGTATGAGACCCAGTACTTC
TRBV20-1	TRBJ1-2	.	.	CSAEGGNYGYTF	TGCAGTGCTGAGGGGGGAAACTATGGCTACACCTTC
TRBV29-1	TRBJ2-7	.	medium-sized	CSAISGTHEQYF	TGCAGCGCCATCTCCGGGACCCACGAGCAGTACTTC
TRBV28	TRBJ1-2	.	few	CASSSLVGARFGYTF	TGTGCCAGCAGTTCCCTGGTGGGGGCTCGGTTTGGCTACACCTTC
TRBV19	TRBJ2-2	.	.	CASSTGGLTGELFF	TGTGCCAGTAGTACCGGGGGGCTGACCGGGGAGCTGTTTTTT
TRBV5-5	TRBJ2-7	.	.	CASSFADGLYEQYF	TGTGCCAGCAGCTTCGCGGACGGACTATACGAGCAGTACTTC
TRBV2	TRBJ1-6	.	many	CASSLNSYNSPLHF	TGTGCCAGCAGTCTAAACTCTTATAATTCACCCCTCCACTTT
TRBV4-1	TRBJ2-3	.	many	CASSQGQRTDTQYF	TGCGCCAGCAGCCAGGGACAACGCACAGATACGCAGTATTTT
TRBV5-1	TRBJ2-6	.	.	CASSLPGPSGANVLTF	TGCGCCAGCAGCTTACCGGGGCCCTCTGGGGCCAACGTCCTGACTTTC
TRBV28	TRBJ2-6	.	many	CASSSTWGSSGANVLTF	TGTGCCAGCAGTTCAACCTGGGGGAGCTCTGGGGCCAACGTCCTGACTTTC
TRBV28	TRBJ1-1	TRBD1	many	CASTDRVTEAFF	TGTGCCAGCACCGACAGGGTGACTGAAGCTTTCTTT
TRBV7-6	TRBJ2-6	.	many	CAGREEGSGANVLTF	TGTGCCGGACGTGAGGAGGGATCGGGGGCCAACGTCCTGACTTTC
TRBV7-8	TRBJ2-3	.	.	CASSLRLTTDTQYF	TGTGCCAGCAGCTTGAGACTAACCACAGATACGCAGTATTTT
TRBV7-2	TRBJ2-1	.	few	CASSSDPPGRGLWLEQFF	TGTGCCAGCAGCTCGGACCCTCCTGGGCGGGGGCTGTGGTTAGAGCAGTTCTTC
TRBV4-3	TRBJ2-3	.	many	CASSQVSGGLTDTQYF	TGCGCCAGCAGCCAAGTCTCTGGCGGGTTAACAGATACGCAGTATTTT
TRBV20-1	TRBJ2-3	TRBD2	many	CSAGLAGAPGTQYF	TGCAGTGCAGGACTAGCGGGGGCCCCCGGGACGCAGTATTTT
TRBV12-3/TRBV12-4	TRBJ1-1	TRBD1	few	CASSRTGKTNTEAFF	TGTGCCAGCAGTCGGACAGGGAAAACTAACACTGAAGCTTTCTTT
TRBV9	TRBJ2-3	.	many	CASSGVGDTQYF	TGTGCCAGCAGCGGGGTAGGCGATACGCAGTATTTT
TRBV5-1	TRBJ2-5	.	.	CASSFDETQYF	TGCGCCAGCAGCTTCGACGAGACCCAGTACTTC
TRBV3-1	TRBJ1-1	.	many	CASSQDVQVGAFF	TGTGCCAGCAGCCAGGACGTCCAGGTGGGAGCTTTCTTT
TRBV7-8	TRBJ2-7	.	many	CASSLGRQGYEQYF	TGTGCCAGCAGCTTAGGGCGGCAGGGGTACGAGCAGTACTTC
TRBV28	TRBJ1-1	.	many	CASSFRAWVDTEAFF	TGTGCCAGCAGTTTCCGGGCTTGGGTTGACACTGAAGCTTTCTTT
TRBV7-2	TRBJ2-1	TRBD2	many	CASSPQRGPYNEQFF	TGTGCCAGCAGCCCACAGCGGGGGCCTTACAATGAGCAGTTCTTC
TRBV6-5	TRBJ2-7	.	few	CASSYSSPLGATSYEQYF	TGTGCCAGCAGTTACTCGAGCCCCCTGGGGGCTACCTCCTACGAGCAGTACTTC
TRBV7-6	TRBJ2-3	.	many	CASSLSMGRTDTQYF	TGTGCCAGCAGCCTCTCCATGGGCCGCACAGATACGCAGTATTTT
TRBV6-6	TRBJ1-1	.	many	CASRPQVRDTEAFF	TGTGCCAGCAGACCACAGGTTAGGGACACTGAAGCTTTCTTT
TRBV3-1	TRBJ1-5	.	.	CASSQGRQGNQPQHF	TGTGCCAGCAGCCAAGGGCGACAGGGCAATCAGCCCCAGCATTTT
TRBV5-8	TRBJ2-3	.	many	CASSLGASPTTDTQYF	TGTGCCAGCAGCTTGGGAGCCAGCCCCACCACAGATACGCAGTATTTT
TRBV6-1	TRBJ2-2	TRBD1	few	CASSVRDRNTGELFF	TGTGCCAGCAGTGTACGGGACAGGAACACCGGGGAGCTGTTTTTT
TRBV14	TRBJ2-3	.	many	CASTLGATDTQYF	TGTGCCAGCACCCTGGGAGCCACAGATACGCAGTATTTT
TRBV9	TRBJ2-6	TRBD1	.	CASSKRETGGTSGANVLTF	TGTGCCAGCAGCAAAAGGGAAACAGGGGGAACCTCTGGGGCCAACGTCCTGACTTTC
TRBV18	TRBJ2-3	.	few	CASSPGTSDTQYF	TGTGCCAGCTCACCGGGGACGTCAGATACGCAGTATTTT
TRBV5-5	TRBJ1-4	TRBD1	many	CASSLDRGFEKLFF	TGTGCCAGCAGCTTAGACAGGGGGTTCGAAAAACTGTTTTTT
TRBV19	TRBJ1-5	TRBD1	.	CASSVTGDQPQHF	TGTGCCAGTAGTGTCACAGGGGATCAGCCCCAGCATTTT
TRBV9	TRBJ2-2	.	.	CASSVGGLTNTGELFF	TGTGCCAGCAGCGTAGGCGGCCTAACGAACACCGGGGAGCTGTTTTTT
TRBV4-3	TRBJ1-1	.	many	CASSQDNAEGTEAFF	TGCGCCAGCAGCCAAGATAACGCCGAGGGCACTGAAGCTTTCTTT
TRBV28	TRBJ1-6	.	.	CASSFSASPLHF	TGTGCCAGCAGTTTTTCTGCATCACCCCTCCACTTT